This T cell receptor (beta chain) was recovered during a study of blood T cell repertoires in COVID-19. In the study overall: Both acute and convalescent COVID-19 samples were obtained from the United States, Italy and Spain.

V dropped 6 bases and J dropped 4; count of bases not matched to a gene: 2. Germline loops: CDR1 MNHEY, CDR2 SVGAGI. The CDR3 loop spans 14 amino acids. Data came from immunoSEQ multiplex PCR; TCRdb stores just in-frame clones and leaves some out. This sample has about 320,000 clones, with roughly 91% found just once. The chain joins TRBV6-5 to TRBJ2-5, with 13 bases matching TRBD2. The sequenced sample was peripheral blood. The TCR sequence derives from a woman aged 30 to 39 with COVID-19, enrolled during active disease. This CDR3 is CASRLAGGLETQYF. In DNA, the CDR3 is TGTGCCAGCAGACTAGCGGGGGGGCTAGAGACCCAGTACTTC.